Included here is one T cell receptor beta chain sequence, with context. The antigen is undetermined. Researchers took RNA transcripts and amplified the TCR beta CDR3 regions from them. The TCR CDR3 first-round RT-PCR relied on the HTBI primer set. TCRdb processed the multiplex PCR reads anew with MiXCR; each CDR3 protein has one entry. Among some 560,000 distinct CDR3 sequences listed, approximately 15% were seen once. These data originate in a study of T cells in Graves' hyperthyroidism and ophthalmopathy. The study's findings and limits: For ophthalmopathy, model prediction preceded onset by a median approximately 6 months.

The CDR3 is 17 amino acids. The V segment lost 1 base and the J segment 4 bases; nucleotides outside the gene matches: 5. CDR1 and CDR2 from the germline V gene are SNHLY and FYNNEI. Diagnosis of hyperthyroidism was new in patients aged 18 to 65, and its duration was under 2 months. The receptor was derived from a woman in her thirties with Graves' hyperthyroidism. This chain links TRBV2 with TRBJ2-1, with TRBD2 matching over 12 bases. Sequencing used blood. The CDR3 loop is CASSEGRTSGAYNEQFF. The CDR3 region has the DNA TGTGCCAGCAGTGAAGGACGGACTAGCGGGGCATACAATGAGCAGTTCTTC.